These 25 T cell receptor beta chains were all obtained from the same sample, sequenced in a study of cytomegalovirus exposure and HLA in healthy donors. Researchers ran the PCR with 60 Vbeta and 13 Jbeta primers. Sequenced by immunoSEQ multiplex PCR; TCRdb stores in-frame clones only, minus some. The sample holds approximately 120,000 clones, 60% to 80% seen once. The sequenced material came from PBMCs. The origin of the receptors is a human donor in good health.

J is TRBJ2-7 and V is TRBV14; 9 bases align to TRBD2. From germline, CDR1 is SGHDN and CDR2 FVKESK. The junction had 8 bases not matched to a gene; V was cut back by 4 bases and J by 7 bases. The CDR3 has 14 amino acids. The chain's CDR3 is CASSPAGGPREQYF. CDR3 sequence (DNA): TGTGCCAGCAGCCCTGCGGGAGGGCCGAGGGAGCAGTACTTC.

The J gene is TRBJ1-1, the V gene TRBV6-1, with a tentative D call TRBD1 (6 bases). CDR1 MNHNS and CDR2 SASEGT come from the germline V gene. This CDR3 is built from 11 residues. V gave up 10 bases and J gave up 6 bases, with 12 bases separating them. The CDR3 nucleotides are TGTGCCACCGAACGACAGGCTGAAGCTTTCTTT. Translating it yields CATERQAEAFF.

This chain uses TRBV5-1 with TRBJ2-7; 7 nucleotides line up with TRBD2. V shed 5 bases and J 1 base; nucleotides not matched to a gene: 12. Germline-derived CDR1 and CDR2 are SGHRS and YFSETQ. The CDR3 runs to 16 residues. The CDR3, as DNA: TGCGCCAGCAGTGCCTGGGGCGGGACTACTTCCTACGAGCAGTACTTC. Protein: CASSAWGGTTSYEQYF. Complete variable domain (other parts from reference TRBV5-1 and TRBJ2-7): KAGVTQTPRYLIKTRGQQVTLSCSPISGHRSVSWYQQTPGQGLQFLFEYFSETQRNKGNFPGRFSGRQFSNSRSEMNVSTLELGDSALYLCASSAWGGTTSYEQYFGPGTRLTVT.

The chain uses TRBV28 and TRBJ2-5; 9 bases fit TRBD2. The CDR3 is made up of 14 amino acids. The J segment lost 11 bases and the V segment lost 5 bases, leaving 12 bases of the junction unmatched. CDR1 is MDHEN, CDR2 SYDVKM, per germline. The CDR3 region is CASSQAGGPVEQYF. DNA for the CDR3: TGTGCCAGCAGTCAAGCGGGAGGCCCTGTGGAGCAGTACTTC. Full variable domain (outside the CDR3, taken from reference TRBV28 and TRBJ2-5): DVKVTQSSRYLVKRTGEKVFLECVQDMDHENMFWYRQDPGLGLRLIYFSYDVKMKEKGDIPEGYSVSREKKERFSLILESASTNQTSMYLCASSQAGGPVEQYFGPGTRLLVL.

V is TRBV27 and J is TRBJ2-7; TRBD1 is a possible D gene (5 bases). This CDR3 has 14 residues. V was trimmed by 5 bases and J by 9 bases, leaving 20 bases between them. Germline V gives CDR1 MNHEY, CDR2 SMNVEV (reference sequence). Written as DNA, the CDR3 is TGTGCCAGCAGTGCAACAGGACCCCGATTTGCGCAGTACTTC. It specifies CASSATGPRFAQYF.

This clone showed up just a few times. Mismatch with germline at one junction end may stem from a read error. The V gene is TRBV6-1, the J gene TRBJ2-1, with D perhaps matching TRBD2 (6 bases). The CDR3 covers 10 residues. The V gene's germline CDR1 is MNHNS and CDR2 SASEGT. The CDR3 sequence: CASRLRENVF. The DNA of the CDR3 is TGTGCCAGCAGGCTCCGGGAGAACGTCTTC.

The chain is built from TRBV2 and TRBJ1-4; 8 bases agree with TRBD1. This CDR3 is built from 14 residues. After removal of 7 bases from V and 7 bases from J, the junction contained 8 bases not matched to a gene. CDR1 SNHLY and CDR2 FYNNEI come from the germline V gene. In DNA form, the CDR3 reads TGTGCCAGCATGGGGGACAGGCTGTTTGAAAAACTGTTTTTT. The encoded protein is CASMGDRLFEKLFF.

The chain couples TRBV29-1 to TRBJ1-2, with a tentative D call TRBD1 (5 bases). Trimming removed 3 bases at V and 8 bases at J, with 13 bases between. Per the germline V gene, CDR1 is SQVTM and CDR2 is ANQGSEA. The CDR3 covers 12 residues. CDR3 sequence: CSVDWGDGGYTF. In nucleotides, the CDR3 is TGCAGCGTTGATTGGGGGGATGGGGGCTACACCTTC.

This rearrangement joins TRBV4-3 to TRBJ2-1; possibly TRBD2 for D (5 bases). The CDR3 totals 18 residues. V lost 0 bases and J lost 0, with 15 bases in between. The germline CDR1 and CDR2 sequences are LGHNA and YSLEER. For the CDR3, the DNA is TGCGCCAGCAGCCAAGAATTAGGCGGGTCGAGCTCCTACAATGAGCAGTTCTTC. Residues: CASSQELGGSSSYNEQFF.

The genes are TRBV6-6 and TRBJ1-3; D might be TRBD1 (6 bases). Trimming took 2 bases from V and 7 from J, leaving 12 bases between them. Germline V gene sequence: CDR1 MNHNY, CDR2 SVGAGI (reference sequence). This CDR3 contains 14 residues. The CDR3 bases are TGTGCCAGCAGTTACGGCAGGGGATCGAACACCATATATTTT. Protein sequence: CASSYGRGSNTIYF.

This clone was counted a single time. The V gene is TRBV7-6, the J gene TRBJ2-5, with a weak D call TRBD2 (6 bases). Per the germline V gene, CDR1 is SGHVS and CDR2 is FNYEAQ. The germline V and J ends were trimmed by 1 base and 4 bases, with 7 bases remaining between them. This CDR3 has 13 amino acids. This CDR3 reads CASSLVSGETQYF. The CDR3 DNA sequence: TGTGCCAGCAGCTTAGTTAGCGGAGAGACCCAGTACTTC.

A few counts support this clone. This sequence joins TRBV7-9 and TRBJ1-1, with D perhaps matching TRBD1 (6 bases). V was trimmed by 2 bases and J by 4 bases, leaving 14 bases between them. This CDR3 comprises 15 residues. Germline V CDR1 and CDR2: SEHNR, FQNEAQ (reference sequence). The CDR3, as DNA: TGTGCCAGCAGCTTAATGGAGATCAGGGGCACTGAAGCTTTCTTT. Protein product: CASSLMEIRGTEAFF.

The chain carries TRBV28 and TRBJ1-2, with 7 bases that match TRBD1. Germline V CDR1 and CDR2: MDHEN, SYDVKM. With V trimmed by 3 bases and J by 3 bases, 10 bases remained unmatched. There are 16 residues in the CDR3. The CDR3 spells CASSFPGQALHYGYTF. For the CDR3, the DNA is TGTGCCAGCAGTTTCCCAGGACAGGCCCTACACTATGGCTACACCTTC.

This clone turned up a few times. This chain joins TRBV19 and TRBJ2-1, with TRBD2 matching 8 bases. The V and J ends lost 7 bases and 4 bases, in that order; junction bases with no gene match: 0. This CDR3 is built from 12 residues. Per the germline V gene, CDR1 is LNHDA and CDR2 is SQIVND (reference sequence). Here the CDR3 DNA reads TGTGCCAGTACTAGCGGGTACAATGAGCAGTTCTTC. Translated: CASTSGYNEQFF.

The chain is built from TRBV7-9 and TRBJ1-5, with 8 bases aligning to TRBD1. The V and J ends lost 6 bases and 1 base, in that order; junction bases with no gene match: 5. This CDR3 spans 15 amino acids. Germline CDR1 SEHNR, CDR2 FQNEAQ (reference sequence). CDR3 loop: CASSIDRGSNQPQHF. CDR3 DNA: TGTGCCAGCAGTATCGACAGGGGCAGCAATCAGCCCCAGCATTTT.

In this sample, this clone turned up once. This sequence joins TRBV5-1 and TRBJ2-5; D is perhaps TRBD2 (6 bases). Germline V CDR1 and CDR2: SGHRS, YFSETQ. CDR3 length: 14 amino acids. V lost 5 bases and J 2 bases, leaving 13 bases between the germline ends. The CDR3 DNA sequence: TGCGCCAGCAGGGACTACGGGTCACAAGAGACCCAGTACTTC. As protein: CASRDYGSQETQYF.

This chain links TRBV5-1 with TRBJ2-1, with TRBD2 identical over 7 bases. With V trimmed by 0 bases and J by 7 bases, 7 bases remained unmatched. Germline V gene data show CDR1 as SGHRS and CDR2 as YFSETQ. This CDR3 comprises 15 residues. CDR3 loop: CASSLGLAQPNEQFF. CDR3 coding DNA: TGCGCCAGCAGCTTGGGACTAGCTCAACCGAATGAGCAGTTCTTC.

CDR3 sequence (DNA): TGTGCCAGCAGCGTCGGGTCTAGCGGGGGGAACGAGCAGTACTTC. Translated: CASSVGSSGGNEQYF. The chain uses TRBV9 and TRBJ2-7, with TRBD2 identical over 11 bases. CDR1 SGDLS and CDR2 YYNGEE come from the germline V gene. There are 15 residues in the CDR3. Trimming at V came to 2 bases and at J to 5 bases, leaving 6 bases not matched to a gene.

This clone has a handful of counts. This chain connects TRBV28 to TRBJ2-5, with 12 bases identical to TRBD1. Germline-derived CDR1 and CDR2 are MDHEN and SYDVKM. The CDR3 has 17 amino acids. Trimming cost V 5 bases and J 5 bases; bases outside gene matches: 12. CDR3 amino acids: CASSAYSGTGGLETQYF. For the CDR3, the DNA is TGTGCCAGCAGTGCATACTCCGGGACAGGGGGCCTGGAGACCCAGTACTTC.

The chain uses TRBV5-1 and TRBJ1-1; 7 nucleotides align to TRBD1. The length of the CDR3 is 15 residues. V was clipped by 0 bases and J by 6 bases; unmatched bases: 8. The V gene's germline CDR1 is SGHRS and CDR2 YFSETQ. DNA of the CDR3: TGCGCCAGCAGCTTGGGAGGCAGGGGGGAGGCTGAAGCTTTCTTT. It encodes CASSLGGRGEAEAFF.

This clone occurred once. In DNA, the CDR3 is TGTGCCAGCAGCCAATTAGGACAGGGGGCCTACGAGCAGTACTTC. As protein: CASSQLGQGAYEQYF. This rearrangement joins TRBV4-2 to TRBJ2-7; 10 bases agree with TRBD1. This CDR3 contains 15 residues. Unmatched junction bases numbered 3, after V lost 2 bases and J lost 2 bases. Germline-derived CDR1 and CDR2 are LGHNA and YNFKEQ.

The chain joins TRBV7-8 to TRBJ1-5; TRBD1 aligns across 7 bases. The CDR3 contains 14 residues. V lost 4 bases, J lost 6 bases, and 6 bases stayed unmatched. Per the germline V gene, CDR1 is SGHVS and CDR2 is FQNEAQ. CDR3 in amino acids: CASSSNRGSQPQHF. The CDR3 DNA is TGTGCCAGCAGCTCCAACAGGGGTAGTCAGCCCCAGCATTTT.

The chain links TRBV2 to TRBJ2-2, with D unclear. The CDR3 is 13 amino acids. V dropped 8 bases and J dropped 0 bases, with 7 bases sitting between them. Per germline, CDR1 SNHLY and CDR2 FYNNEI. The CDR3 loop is CASLLANTGELFF. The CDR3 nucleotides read TGTGCCAGCCTTTTAGCGAACACCGGGGAGCTGTTTTTT. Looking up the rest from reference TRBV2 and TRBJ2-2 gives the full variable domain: EPEVTQTPSHQVTQMGQEVILRCVPISNHLYFYWYRQILGQKVEFLVSFYNNEISEKSEIFDDQFSVERPDGSNFTLKIRSTKLEDSAMYFCASLLANTGELFFGEGSRLTVL.

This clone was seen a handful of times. In nucleotides, the CDR3 is TGTGCCAGCAGCCACAGCGGGGGGGGCCTTTATGAGCAGTTCTTC. It translates to CASSHSGGGLYEQFF. The rearrangement links TRBV28 to TRBJ2-1; TRBD2 matches at 10 bases. J gave up 8 bases and V 6 bases, and 10 bases lay outside the gene matches. Germline V gene data show CDR1 as MDHEN and CDR2 as SYDVKM. CDR3 length: 15 amino acids. Drawing the rest from reference TRBV28 and TRBJ2-1, the complete variable domain is DVKVTQSSRYLVKRTGEKVFLECVQDMDHENMFWYRQDPGLGLRLIYFSYDVKMKEKGDIPEGYSVSREKKERFSLILESASTNQTSMYLCASSHSGGGLYEQFFGPGTRLTVL.

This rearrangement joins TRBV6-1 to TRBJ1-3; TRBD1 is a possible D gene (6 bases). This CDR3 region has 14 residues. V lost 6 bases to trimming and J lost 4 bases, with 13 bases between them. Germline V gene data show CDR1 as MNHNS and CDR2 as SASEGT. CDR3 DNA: TGTGCCAGCAGCGAGAGGGGGATAGGAAACACCATATATTTT. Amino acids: CASSERGIGNTIYF.